One T cell receptor (beta chain) is described in this entry. Its antigen is still unknown. Germline V gene lookup returns CDR1 LNHNV and CDR2 YYDKDF (reference sequence). The CDR3 length is 14 residues. The V and J ends lost 0 bases and 7 bases respectively, with 10 bases between them. The protocol was immunoSEQ multiplex PCR, while the TCRdb copy is restricted to in-frame clones and leaves out a portion. Among some 81,000 clones listed, about nine tenths were seen once. The data originate from a study of OX40 agonist ivuxolimab in advanced cancers. Across the whole study: Antecedent anti-PD-1, anti-PD-L1 or anti-CTLA-4 therapy was permissible, with around 40% having received some.

Regarding the study as a whole: Clonal expansion was seen in CD4+ and CD8+ blood T cells by week 6 at 0.1 to 3.0 mg/kg. People who partly responded at 0.1-3.0 mg/kg had some of the least clonal expansion seen.

Researchers took blood at baseline, on cycle 4 day 1, and on cycle 7 day 1. The V call is TRBV15, the J call TRBJ2-4, with D tentatively TRBD1 (6 bases). The origin of this receptor is an adult with an advanced solid tumor such as melanoma, head and neck, liver or kidney cancer. Sequences were derived from CD4+ or CD8+ T cells sorted from blood, sampled in a trial of the OX40 agonist ivuxolimab. This CDR3 is CATSRDLTGNIQYF. The CDR3 nucleotides read TGTGCCACCAGCAGAGATCTAACAGGGAACATTCAGTACTTC.